Listed below are T cell receptor beta chains from one sample, sequenced in a study of early T cells in non-severe SARS-CoV-2 infection. Using its own MiXCR run on the 5' RACE reads, TCRdb lists one record per CDR3 protein. The repertoire consists of about 77,000 distinct CDR3 sequences, with approximately 15% occurring once and the leading ten covering roughly 3%. Sequences were obtained from whole blood. These receptors were taken from an adult who was a healthcare worker with PCR-confirmed SARS-CoV-2 infection or an uninfected control (not recorded which). CDR3s include the opening cysteine and the closing phenylalanine or tryptophan. A D gene is named only where the DNA matches it firmly. Only part of the rows carry a size: once, few, many, or a class if the clone is expanded.

TRBD1	TRBV11-3	few	TRBJ2-3	TGTGCCAGCAGCTTACAGGGGGCGCACACAGATACGCAGTATTTT	CASSLQGAHTDTQYF
.	TRBV7-3	few	TRBJ2-1	TGTGCCAGCAGCTTACGGGTGCAGGGCGGCAATGAGCAGTTCTTC	CASSLRVQGGNEQFF
.	TRBV2	.	TRBJ1-1	TGTGCCAGCAGTGATAGGGAGGACACTGAAGCTTTCTTT	CASSDREDTEAFF
.	TRBV20-1	many	TRBJ2-1	TGCAGTGCTGACCCAGGGGAACGCTCCTACAATGAGCAGTTCTTC	CSADPGERSYNEQFF
.	TRBV18	.	TRBJ2-3	TGTGCCAGCTCGGAAGTGGGGGTACAATACACAGATACGCAGTATTTT	CASSEVGVQYTDTQYF
TRBD1	TRBV5-1	.	TRBJ1-4	TGCGCCAGCAGCGCCCTGACAGGGGCGCCGACTAATGAAAAACTGTTTTTT	CASSALTGAPTNEKLFF
.	TRBV6-6	few	TRBJ1-3	TGTGCCAGTTTTCCCTCCCAGGGCTCCGGAAACACCATATATTTT	CASFPSQGSGNTIYF
TRBD1	TRBV2	few	TRBJ2-3	TGTGCCAGCGGAAGCCCCAGGACAGGAAAGAGCACAGATACGCAGTATTTT	CASGSPRTGKSTDTQYF
TRBD1	TRBV20-1	many	TRBJ1-4	TGCAGTGCTAGAGATCTGGGGACAGGGAGCGAAAAACTGTTTTTT	CSARDLGTGSEKLFF
.	TRBV18	.	TRBJ2-4	TGTGCCAGCTCACCACGAGCCAAAAACATTCAGTACTTC	CASSPRAKNIQYF
.	TRBV28	once	TRBJ2-7	TGTGCCAGCAGTTTCTCCAGGCGGGCCGCCGGAGCCTACGAGCAGTACTTC	CASSFSRRAAGAYEQYF
TRBD2	TRBV5-1	.	TRBJ2-1	TGCGCCAGCAGCTTGGTGCTCGGCGGGAGGGCCCAGAATGAGCAGTTCTTC	CASSLVLGGRAQNEQFF
TRBD1	TRBV7-3	.	TRBJ2-3	TGTGCCAGCAGCCCAAGAGGGACAGTGCCAACAGATACGCAGTATTTT	CASSPRGTVPTDTQYF
.	TRBV7-2	few	TRBJ1-1	TGTGCCAGCAGCTTAGATGTGAACACTGAAGCTTTCTTT	CASSLDVNTEAFF
.	TRBV11-3	.	TRBJ2-7	TGTGCCAGCAGCTCGAGGGGGGCGCGGGAGCAGTACTTC	CASSSRGAREQYF
TRBD1	TRBV29-1	.	TRBJ2-7	TGCAGCGTTTCCACAGGGGAGAGCGTCTACGAGCAGTACTTC	CSVSTGESVYEQYF
TRBD1	TRBV12-3/TRBV12-4	few	TRBJ1-1	TGTGCCAGCAGACAAAGGACAGGGAACACTGAAGCTTTCTTT	CASRQRTGNTEAFF
.	TRBV5-6	.	TRBJ2-1	TGTGCCAGCAGCTTGGAATATTACAATGAGCAGTTCTTC	CASSLEYYNEQFF
.	TRBV29-1	.	TRBJ2-5	TGCAGCGTTTTCGACAGGCCTCAAGAGACCCAGTACTTC	CSVFDRPQETQYF
.	TRBV20-1	few	TRBJ1-5	TGCAGTGCTAGTCGGGGGGCAGGTCAGCCCCAGCATTTT	CSASRGAGQPQHF
TRBD1	TRBV7-9	few	TRBJ2-1	TGTGCCAGCAGAACCGGGACAGGGGTCGGTTACAATGAGCAGTTCTTC	CASRTGTGVGYNEQFF
.	TRBV9	.	TRBJ1-6	TGTGCCAGCAGCGCTTTTGACAACGGGAGGAGTTCCTATAATTCACCCCTCCACTTT	CASSAFDNGRSSYNSPLHF
TRBD1	TRBV10-2	many	TRBJ2-7	TGCGCCAGCAGGGACAGGTCCTACGAGCAGTACTTC	CASRDRSYEQYF
.	TRBV7-6	.	TRBJ2-7	TGTGCCAGCAGCTTATCGACAGTTCCCTACGAGCAGTACTTC	CASSLSTVPYEQYF
.	TRBV25-1	few	TRBJ1-4	TGTGCCAGCAGTGAATATGGGGGGGGAAGAAGTGAAAAACTGTTTTTT	CASSEYGGGRSEKLFF
.	TRBV20-1	few	TRBJ2-1	TGCAGTGCTAGTAGCAGAATCGGACAGTTGCAGTTCTTC	CSASSRIGQLQFF
.	TRBV7-6	.	TRBJ2-2	TGTGCCAGCAGCTTTGGGGTCGGGGAGCTGTTTTTT	CASSFGVGELFF
.	TRBV10-2	few	TRBJ2-7	TGCGCCAGCTGGGGGGAATCCCTCTACGAGCAGTACTTC	CASWGESLYEQYF
TRBD2	TRBV7-2	.	TRBJ2-7	TGTGCCAGCAGCCGAACTAGCGGCAACTCCTACGAGCAGTACTTC	CASSRTSGNSYEQYF
.	TRBV20-1	.	TRBJ1-3	TGCAGTGCCGGGGGACATCCGAGCTCTGGAAACACCATATATTTT	CSAGGHPSSGNTIYF
TRBD2	TRBV6-5	few	TRBJ2-1	TGTGCCAGCAGTCTTAGGACTAGCGGGCCTCGTAATGAGCAGTTCTTC	CASSLRTSGPRNEQFF
.	TRBV7-9	few	TRBJ2-3	TGTGCCAGCAGCCCCAATATATCGGACGGTACTAGCACAGATACGCAGTATTTT	CASSPNISDGTSTDTQYF
.	TRBV18	many	TRBJ1-6	TGTGCCAGCTCCCCGGTGGTCGCGGGGTTGACGGATTCACCCCTCCACTTT	CASSPVVAGLTDSPLHF
.	TRBV21-1	few	TRBJ2-7	TGTGCCAGCGGCATTTCCTACGAGCAGTACTTC	CASGISYEQYF
TRBD1	TRBV28	.	TRBJ1-2	TGTGCCAGCAGTTTGTCGGGACAGACCCTCTTC	CASSLSGQTLF
.	TRBV18	.	TRBJ1-1	TGTGCCAGCTCACCGAGGAAGTCCAGCACTGAAGCTTTCTTT	CASSPRKSSTEAFF
TRBD1	TRBV24-1	.	TRBJ2-7	TGTGCCACCTCCAAGACAGGGTTTGGGACCGAGCAGTACTTC	CATSKTGFGTEQYF
.	TRBV21-1	.	TRBJ2-2	TGTGCCAGCCAACTAGCCCAGCGGAAACACCGGGAGCTGTTTTTT	CASQLAQRKHRELFF
.	TRBV5-1	few	TRBJ2-3	TGCGCCAGCAGCTTAGGCGGGATGTCGCCAGATACGCAGTATTTT	CASSLGGMSPDTQYF
TRBD2	TRBV20-1	.	TRBJ2-7	TGCAGTGCTAGAGATCTAGCGGGGGGTAACTACGAGCAGTACTTC	CSARDLAGGNYEQYF
.	TRBV6-1	.	TRBJ2-4	TGTGCCAGCAGTGAAGCCGGCGGGCAGTTAGCCAAAAACATTCAGTACTTC	CASSEAGGQLAKNIQYF
TRBD1	TRBV5-8	.	TRBJ2-7	TGTGCCAGCAGCTTACAGGACAGGGCCACCTACGAGCAGTACTTC	CASSLQDRATYEQYF
.	TRBV20-1	.	TRBJ2-7	TGCAGTGCCCGCCGGGGAGCGGGCTACGAGCAGTACTTC	CSARRGAGYEQYF
TRBD1	TRBV9	many	TRBJ1-2	TGTGCCAGCAGCTTACATCGCACAGGGGAGGATGGCTACACCTTC	CASSLHRTGEDGYTF
TRBD2	TRBV6-4	.	TRBJ2-4	TGTGCCAAGCGGGAGGGGGGGCGAAACATTCAGTACTTC	CAKREGGRNIQYF
TRBD1	TRBV11-2	few	TRBJ1-4	TGTGCCAGCAGCTTAGTGACAGGGTTGGGTGAAAAACTGTTTTTT	CASSLVTGLGEKLFF
TRBD1	TRBV3-1	few	TRBJ2-1	TGTGCCAGCAGCCCAGACCCTCGGACAGGTACTAATGAGCAGTTCTTC	CASSPDPRTGTNEQFF
.	TRBV18	few	TRBJ1-1	TGTGCCAGCTCACCGCTAGGGGCGATGAACACTGAAGCTTTCTTT	CASSPLGAMNTEAFF
TRBD2	TRBV12-3/TRBV12-4	.	TRBJ2-7	TGTGCCAGCAGTGCCAGCGGGAGGGCCTTAGGGCAGTACTTC	CASSASGRALGQYF
.	TRBV24-1	many	TRBJ2-3	TGTGCCACCAGTGACCGCGGGGGGACAGGTAATACGCAGTATTTT	CATSDRGGTGNTQYF
.	TRBV30	few	TRBJ1-5	TGTGCCTGGAGTGTACTGACTGATGATCAGCCCCAGCATTTT	CAWSVLTDDQPQHF